A selection of T cell receptor beta chains follows, all from one sample in a study of shared T cell receptors in the human thymus. Only in-frame clones appear in the TCRdb table, and some are missing; sequencing was by immunoSEQ multiplex PCR. The sample includes approximately 580,000 clones, 78% of them seen just once. The same data also went into a second study, on human thymus T cells.

Sequencing was carried out using thymocytes. All receptors derive from a boy under two years old with a congenital heart defect. Each CDR3 is given with its conserved first and last residue. Each record gives: J gene, V gene, CDR3 length, CDR3 protein.

J gene: TRBJ2-5; V gene: TRBV15; CDR3 length: 12; CDR3 protein: CATSPSGKTQYF
J gene: TRBJ2-3; V gene: TRBV28; CDR3 length: 16; CDR3 protein: CASSPGTSGRKDTQYF
J gene: TRBJ2-2; V gene: TRBV19; CDR3 length: 17; CDR3 protein: CASSIRAGRVDTGELFF
J gene: TRBJ1-5; V gene: TRBV30; CDR3 length: 13; CDR3 protein: CAWTLYSNQPQHF
J gene: TRBJ2-7; V gene: TRBV13; CDR3 length: 15; CDR3 protein: CASSTGQAPPYEQYF
J gene: TRBJ2-7; V gene: TRBV4-1; CDR3 length: 17; CDR3 protein: CASSQGHRDYRSHEQYF
J gene: TRBJ2-1; V gene: TRBV6-1; CDR3 length: 16; CDR3 protein: CASSDTKRRLAGEKIF
J gene: TRBJ2-7; V gene: TRBV19; CDR3 length: 15; CDR3 protein: CASSILAGGSDEQYF
J gene: TRBJ2-1; V gene: TRBV21-1; CDR3 length: 12; CDR3 protein: CASSAPEGEQFF
J gene: TRBJ2-7; V gene: TRBV6-5; CDR3 length: 13; CDR3 protein: CASSSGLLVEQYF
J gene: TRBJ2-2; V gene: TRBV2; CDR3 length: 16; CDR3 protein: CASSVRTGDRAGELFF
J gene: TRBJ2-1; V gene: TRBV5-1; CDR3 length: 22; CDR3 protein: CASADRSGGTDSGRPIYNEQFF
J gene: TRBJ2-7; V gene: TRBV14; CDR3 length: 17; CDR3 protein: CASSQVTTGSSRYEQYF
J gene: TRBJ1-2; V gene: TRBV10-3; CDR3 length: 13; CDR3 protein: CAISQIDSYGYTF
J gene: TRBJ2-5; V gene: TRBV28; CDR3 length: 16; CDR3 protein: CASSPTGWSEQETQYF
J gene: TRBJ2-2; V gene: TRBV27; CDR3 length: 17; CDR3 protein: CASSLNFSGYNTGELFF
J gene: TRBJ1-2; V gene: TRBV11-2; CDR3 length: 15; CDR3 protein: CASSLIPGGNYGYTF
J gene: TRBJ2-5; V gene: TRBV29-1; CDR3 length: 14; CDR3 protein: CSVEAPGNQETQYF
J gene: TRBJ2-3; V gene: TRBV15; CDR3 length: 17; CDR3 protein: CATSRDPSGRASDTQYF
J gene: TRBJ2-6; V gene: TRBV5-4; CDR3 length: 17; CDR3 protein: CASRPTSGNSGANVLTF
J gene: TRBJ2-7; V gene: TRBV19; CDR3 length: 15; CDR3 protein: CASSIARPSSYEQYF
J gene: TRBJ1-1; V gene: TRBV21-1; CDR3 length: 17; CDR3 protein: CASTPLGGARRNTEAFF
J gene: TRBJ2-7; V gene: TRBV11-2; CDR3 length: 15; CDR3 protein: CASSPVKLAWYEQYF
J gene: TRBJ2-7; V gene: TRBV6-5; CDR3 length: 15; CDR3 protein: CASSYSLAGSYEQYF
J gene: TRBJ2-7; V gene: TRBV11-3; CDR3 length: 13; CDR3 protein: CASSPGGNHEQYF
J gene: TRBJ1-2; V gene: TRBV19; CDR3 length: 16; CDR3 protein: CASSMGPSGPSLGYTF
J gene: TRBJ1-2; V gene: TRBV20-1; CDR3 length: 10; CDR3 protein: CSALCYGYTF
J gene: TRBJ2-7; V gene: TRBV10-2; CDR3 length: 16; CDR3 protein: CASSESLLAPLYEQYF
J gene: TRBJ2-1; V gene: TRBV4-3; CDR3 length: 16; CDR3 protein: CASSHPGLAEYNEQFF
J gene: TRBJ2-7; V gene: TRBV4-3; CDR3 length: 13; CDR3 protein: CASSLSISYEQYF
J gene: TRBJ1-1; V gene: TRBV5-1; CDR3 length: 15; CDR3 protein: CASSAFGAENTEAFF
J gene: TRBJ2-1; V gene: TRBV19; CDR3 length: 14; CDR3 protein: CASSMGLEAMRQFF
J gene: TRBJ2-7; V gene: TRBV15; CDR3 length: 17; CDR3 protein: CATSRVPPGGPRGEQYF
J gene: TRBJ2-7; V gene: TRBV15; CDR3 length: 13; CDR3 protein: CATTQCGGGEQYF
J gene: TRBJ2-3; V gene: TRBV13; CDR3 length: 16; CDR3 protein: CASRMVRGGGTDTQYF
J gene: TRBJ1-5; V gene: TRBV6-6; CDR3 length: 12; CDR3 protein: CASSFRGQPQHF
J gene: TRBJ2-7; V gene: TRBV27; CDR3 length: 16; CDR3 protein: CASSAPGTSVFYEQYF
J gene: TRBJ2-1; V gene: TRBV5-1; CDR3 length: 16; CDR3 protein: CASSYRSGSRHNEQFF
J gene: TRBJ2-1; V gene: TRBV5-5; CDR3 length: 11; CDR3 protein: CASWEAREQFF
J gene: TRBJ2-7; V gene: TRBV10-3; CDR3 length: 14; CDR3 protein: CAINNQGASYEQYF
J gene: TRBJ1-4; V gene: TRBV28; CDR3 length: 12; CDR3 protein: CASSPRGEKLFF
J gene: TRBJ2-1; V gene: TRBV4-3; CDR3 length: 14; CDR3 protein: CASSQELPGFEQFF
J gene: TRBJ2-5; V gene: TRBV6-5; CDR3 length: 13; CDR3 protein: CASPPSRQETQYF
J gene: TRBJ2-2; V gene: TRBV19; CDR3 length: 18; CDR3 protein: CASTTKWRGGPYTGELFF
J gene: TRBJ2-1; V gene: TRBV27; CDR3 length: 14; CDR3 protein: CASSIGRPYNEQFF